A single sample gave rise to the 2 T cell receptor beta chains below, sequenced in a study of T cells in Graves' hyperthyroidism and ophthalmopathy. RNA transcripts served as the template for amplifying TCR beta CDR3 regions. A set of HTBI primers served as the primers for a first-round RT-PCR of the TCR CDR3. MiXCR was run by TCRdb on the multiplex PCR reads, yielding one entry per CDR3 protein. The sample holds around 720,000 distinct CDR3 sequences, 30% to 40% seen once. Sequencing was done on a sample of blood. The receptors originated from a woman in her forties with Graves' hyperthyroidism.

The rearrangement links TRBV5-1 to TRBJ2-7; D possibly corresponds to TRBD1 (6 bases). V dropped 7 bases and J dropped 2 bases, with 13 bases sitting between them. CDR3 length: 13 residues. Germline assignment: CDR1 SGHRS and CDR2 YFSETQ. The CDR3 reads CASAPGEAYEQYF. Here the CDR3 DNA reads TGCGCCAGCGCACCAGGGGAAGCCTACGAGCAGTACTTC.

This clonotype came up many times. This sequence joins TRBV6-2 or TRBV6-3 and TRBJ2-7, with a tentative D call TRBD1 (6 bases). Per the germline V gene, CDR1 is MNHEY and CDR2 is SVGEGT. This CDR3 spans 13 amino acids. Trimming cost V 2 bases and J 3 bases, with 8 bases left between them. Here the CDR3 reads CASSYGDIYEQYF. In nucleotides, the CDR3 is TGTGCCAGCAGTTACGGGGACATCTACGAGCAGTACTTC.